This TCR beta chain derives from a study of radiotherapy plus CTLA-4 blockade in lung cancer. The CDR3 loop spans 13 amino acids. CDR1 is SNHLY, CDR2 FYNNEI, per germline. With 1 base removed from V and 8 bases from J, the gap between germline ends came to 11 bases. The table came from immunoSEQ multiplex PCR; TCRdb's copy has only in-frame clones and leaves some out. The sample lists about 110,000 clones, about 84% occurring once. The rearrangement joins TRBV2 to TRBJ1-2; the D gene is possibly TRBD1 (6 bases). The input for sequencing was peripheral blood, taken from a patient treated with radiotherapy plus ipilimumab. This TCR derives from a human donor with non-small cell lung cancer that progressed on radiotherapy plus ipilimumab. Some clones in this sample may be carry-over from other donors' samples. CDR3 in amino acids: CASSEGGTRGYTF. For the CDR3, the DNA is TGTGCCAGCAGTGAAGGGGGGACAAGAGGCTACACCTTC.